This T cell receptor (beta chain) derives from a study of blood T cell repertoires in COVID-19. Study-wide context: The study drew acute and convalescent COVID-19 samples from the United States, Italy and Spain.

In the source study's methods: Quantification of nucleated cells was approximated via reference gene primer amplification. Sequencing used immunoSEQ multiplex PCR; TCRdb keeps in-frame clones, though not all of them. V, J and clone size were drawn from that table, and D and trimming were deduced from the DNA. This sample has about 500,000 clones, with around nine tenths found just once. Only a few counts were recorded for this clone. Different DNA sequences within this sample yield the same CDR3. Seattle patients were enrolled while actively infected and followed longitudinally. The germline V gene encodes CDR1 LNHDA and CDR2 SQIVND (reference sequence). Trimming at V came to 4 bases and at J to 5 bases, leaving 3 bases not matched to a gene. The CDR3 has 13 residues.

Input material: peripheral blood. The gene calls are TRBV19 and TRBJ1-1, with 8 bases lining up with TRBD1. The source is a woman in her 50s with COVID-19, enrolled during active disease. CDR3 region: CASSTRTGTEAFF. DNA for the CDR3: TGTGCCAGTAGTACGAGGACAGGGACTGAAGCTTTCTTT.